This T cell receptor beta chain was identified in a study of cytomegalovirus exposure and HLA in healthy donors (dated by TCRdb to about 2017). The study in broad terms: According to an earlier analysis of a few hundred of the donors, 150 million to 200 million T cells yielded roughly 110 million unique TCR beta sequences and about 300 Gb of sequence data. The study profiled the T cell repertoires of fewer than 850 subjects by immunosequencing and related them to cytomegalovirus serostatus. Every repertoire in the discovery cohort had been generated on one and the same sequencing platform. A later analysis re-analyzed previously published TCR beta repertoires from about 730 donors and added high-resolution HLA genotyping to study TCR occurrence patterns. Typing coverage varied by locus: about 629-640 donors for A, B, C, DRB1 and DQB1; roughly 500 for DQA1; about 590 for DPA1; 450 to 480 for DPB1. On average, about 200,000 unique TCR beta nucleotide sequences were sequenced per donor among roughly 430 genotyped donors of the cohort, with roughly 18% of those sequences being non-productive. An earlier analysis of about 600 of the donors used high-throughput TCR beta sequencing to judge whether each TCR beta V gene segment behaved as functional or pseudogenic. About five DR-DQ haplotypes were handled as single units for association and clustering, since linkage in the cohort was strong. Donor age, sex, ethnicity and CMV serostatus were compiled alongside the repertoire data. In the later analysis, no new phenotypic data were used to find candidate immune exposures; instead, reliance was placed on TCR beta sequences and their occurrence across donors. An early release that covered about 600 HLA-typed donors contained approximately 300 gigabases of sequencing data and 80 million or so unique TCR sequences. To predict cytomegalovirus infection status, the study combined high-throughput TCR immunosequencing, statistical association of individual TCRs with disease status, and machine learning. A later genetic analysis took genome-wide SNP genotypes for 398 of the 666 donors and used that subset as a discovery cohort. Among the roughly 400 genotyped donors, more than 70% belonged to the genetic ancestry cluster associated with self-reported Caucasian donors. HLA typing included class I and class II loci at four-digit resolution. The study aimed to test whether cataloging public T cell receptors could reveal signatures of past pathogen exposure. Besides the first cohort of hundreds of subjects, a separate validation cohort made up of around 120 different subjects was used. Study-level results and caveats: In a later analysis, the rate of TCR association differed among HLA loci, with DRB1 alleles having the most associated TCRs and HLA-C alleles having the fewest. Over 15 rarely observed V segments, including chromosome 9 orphons, were excluded from the earlier analysis of about 600 of the donors because counts were too low. According to the authors, the approach could potentially be generalized to other disease states and immunological phenotypes. In vitro tests confirmed that a few of the cytomegalovirus-associated TCR beta chains recognize cytomegalovirus antigens. A later genetic analysis reported fewer N-insertions in productive TCRs among donors in an Asian-associated ancestry cluster than the roughly 700-donor mean. In both the original and validation cohorts, the classifier was reported to diagnose cytomegalovirus status with high specificity and sensitivity. A later analysis reported that several top co-occurrence clusters appeared linked to parvovirus B19, influenza, CMV and Epstein-Barr virus. CMV serostatus was the only immune exposure information available for the cohort. V-gene and J-gene trimming of TCR beta chains was associated with a missense DCLRE1C variant in a later genetic analysis, and the association was replicated in an independent cohort. The cohort was sequenced for TCR beta chains only, and without alpha or paired-chain data the features that could be detected were limited. In a later analysis, HLA-associated TCR beta chains showed more clonal expansion and lower generation probabilities than non-associated chains that were equally common. A later analysis found that most CMV-associated TCR beta chains appeared HLA-restricted, with HLA associations seemingly driven largely by CMV exposure. Because some donors lacked HLA typing at each locus, the association tests relied only on the typed subset. A further reported finding was that TCR beta sequences accurately predicted the HLA-A and HLA-B alleles for most subjects in the first cohort. At a false discovery rate of 0.05, a later analysis linked under 20,000 TCR beta sequences to specific HLA alleles. Broadly in line with IMGT annotations, most TCR beta V segments showed up in productive rearrangements about 90% or about 30% of the time in an earlier analysis of approximately 600 of the donors. Some IMGT-functional V segments, including TRBV6-2 and TRBV6-3, could not be distinguished by the 87-base-pair reads and were therefore excluded. A cluster of highly shared sequence variants was judged likely to represent a technical artifact of the sequencing pipeline. Most TCR sequences were seen in very few donors, while some public TCRs were found in many individuals. Linkage disequilibrium might explain the correlated functional status among segregating V segments, but an unknown experimental factor could not be ruled out. Strong co-occurrence of HLA alleles, especially DR and DQ, made assigning TCR associations to individual alleles difficult. A total of about 180 TCR beta chains were listed by the study as associated with cytomegalovirus. Presence/absence analyses assumed roughly uniform sequencing depth across donors, an assumption that may not hold.

Preparation of the library involved the immunoSEQ multiplex PCR assay. A mixture of 60 forward primers for TCR Vbeta segments and 13 reverse primers for TCR Jbeta segments was used in the multiplex PCR. The CDR3 region of rearranged TCR beta genes was amplified from genomic DNA with a multiplex PCR assay. Amplified TCR beta libraries were sequenced as 87-base-pair reads on the Illumina HiSeq System. For the original study's pipeline: In a later analysis, tens of millions of unique TCR beta chains were counted across the 500 to 850 repertoires, and around 10 million of these chains were shared by at least two donors. Raw reads were error-corrected and collapsed into unique sequences by a nearest-neighbor algorithm in which closely related sequences were merged to remove PCR and sequencing errors. To assign V, D and J gene segments, CDR3 sequences were aligned to IMGT reference sequences. For a sequence to be retained, a match of at least six nucleotides was required to both a V gene segment and a J gene segment. A rearrangement counted as productive if the CDR3 had no stop codons and remained in frame with V and J, and every other rearrangement counted as non-productive. CDR3 was defined by IMGT convention, running from the second conserved V-encoded cysteine to the conserved J-encoded phenylalanine. Sequences without an unambiguous match to a single V gene segment were excluded from the earlier analysis of 450 to 650 of the donors. An earlier analysis of about 600 of the donors called V segments functional above 56.7% productive rearrangements and segregating when the between-donor standard deviation exceeded 5%. A statistical classification framework was built for diagnosing cytomegalovirus status from the catalog of TCR beta chain sequences. In a later analysis, TCR nucleotide sequences were compared against IMGT/GENE-DB human TR gene sequences so that V and J genes could be assigned. In a later analysis, CDR3 sequences and most-parsimonious VDJ recombination scenarios were assigned using the TCRdist pipeline. In a later analysis, each TCR beta chain was defined by its CDR3 amino acid sequence together with its V-gene family, and reads without a unique V-gene family were excluded. As a way to deal with suspected cross-contamination and a sequencing artifact, a later analysis dropped roughly 620 nucleotide sequences that were highly shared and had low generation probability. A later analysis calculated a clonal expansion index for each public chain from normalized within-repertoire ranks of inferred template counts. In a later analysis, generation probabilities were computed using a VDJ recombination model fitted to out-of-frame rearrangements, and the results were checked against IGoR. A later analysis scored TCR-TCR, TCR-HLA and TCR-CMV co-occurrence with hypergeometric tests, applying a repertoire-size bias correction to TCR pairs. To estimate false discovery rates, a later analysis permuted the HLA or CMV assignments 20 times. In a later analysis, co-occurring TCRs were grouped with DBSCAN, and TCRdist sequence similarity was added when clustering was performed within HLA-allele-positive subsets. Co-occurrence clustering excluded repertoires with fewer than 30,000 or more than 120,000 public chains, plus five with anomalous nucleotide sharing. As stored in TCRdb, this immuneACCESS dataset retains in-frame rearrangements with V and J assigned. A fraction of the clones does not appear; measured against another copy, unresolved V genes explain less than half of the discrepancy, and the remainder lacks a known reason. V, J and clone size derive from that table, while D and trimming were established from the DNA sequence. The sample records about 130,000 clones, 74% of which are singletons. Approximately 4% of the sample is taken by the ten largest.

At the junction V is shortened by 2 bases and J by 0 bases, with 7 bases in between. The CDR3 contains 14 residues, cysteine and phenylalanine counted. Here the CDR3 DNA is all that survives: 42 bases in frame from base 1. CDR1 and CDR2, per the germline V gene, are SNHLY and FYNNEI. Turning to this clone: Its antigen is unknown. Base qualities are missing; no much larger clone stands one base away.

In total, approximately 610 healthy bone marrow donors made up the cohort. At the time of sampling, every cohort member was nominally healthy, though immune exposures that went unrecorded were likely present. The donor tested CMV seropositive, placing the donor among the 310 or so seropositive members of the cohort. A peripheral blood sample was provided by each donor, and peripheral blood mononuclear cells were used for TCR beta sequencing. The Qiagen DNeasy Blood Extraction Kit was used to extract genomic DNA from the blood cell samples. This sequence was found in a young man in good health and CMV-seropositive. Sequenced sample: PBMCs. The rearranged chain carries TRBV2 and TRBJ1-1, with no D gene named confidently. The DNA sequence follows: TGTGCCAGCAGTGAATTGCAGATGAACACTGAAGCTTTCTTT. This yields the protein CASSELQMNTEAFF.